The rows below give T cell receptor beta chains drawn from one sample of a study of blood T cell repertoires in COVID-19. The table came from immunoSEQ multiplex PCR; TCRdb's copy has only in-frame clones and leaves some out. The sample holds about 270,000 clones, 85% to 90% seen once. The sample comprised peripheral blood. The receptors here all came from a human donor in a cohort sampled during active COVID-19. CDR3s include the opening cysteine and the closing phenylalanine or tryptophan. The order of the fields is clone size, V gene, J gene, D gene, CDR3 protein, CDR3 DNA. The D gene is left open where the match is weak. A clone size is listed for some rows: how often the clone was seen (once, few, many), or a class if it is expanded.

-,TRBV18,TRBJ2-3,-,CASSPSGDTQYF,TGTGCCAGCTCACCTTCCGGGGATACGCAGTATTTT
-,TRBV28,TRBJ1-2,TRBD1,CASSLSGQGYGYTF,TGTGCCAGCAGTTTAAGTGGACAGGGTTATGGCTACACCTTC
-,TRBV5-4,TRBJ1-1,-,CASSFWGGAEAFF,TGTGCCAGCAGCTTCTGGGGGGGTGCTGAAGCTTTCTTT
-,TRBV21-1,TRBJ1-1,-,CASARLGTANTEAFF,TGTGCCAGCGCTCGCCTGGGGACAGCGAACACTGAAGCTTTCTTT
-,TRBV3-1/TRBV3-2,TRBJ1-1,-,CASTPLGGNTEAFF,TGTGCCAGCACCCCCTTAGGGGGGAACACTGAAGCTTTCTTT
few,TRBV2,TRBJ2-5,TRBD2,CASSPGTRSETQYF,TGTGCCAGCAGTCCCGGGACTAGGAGTGAGACCCAGTACTTC
-,TRBV10-1,TRBJ1-5,TRBD1,CASKPGQGGNQPQHF,TGCGCCAGCAAACCCGGACAGGGAGGTAATCAGCCCCAGCATTTT
-,TRBV5-6,TRBJ2-3,-,CASSLALTGHSTDTQYF,TGTGCCAGCAGCTTGGCCTTGACAGGACACAGCACAGATACGCAGTATTTT
-,TRBV11-2,TRBJ2-2,TRBD1,CASRLDRALSNTGELFF,TGTGCCAGCAGACTGGACAGGGCATTGAGTAACACCGGGGAGCTGTTTTTT
-,TRBV12-3/TRBV12-4,TRBJ2-5,-,CASSSGPGQTQYF,TGTGCCAGCAGCTCAGGGCCAGGGCAGACCCAGTACTTC
-,TRBV27,TRBJ2-1,-,CASRSLGASGNEQFF,TGTGCCAGCAGATCCCTGGGGGCTAGCGGCAATGAGCAGTTCTTC
-,TRBV19,TRBJ1-5,TRBD1,CASLELGTVSQPQHF,TGTGCCAGCCTTGAACTCGGGACAGTAAGTCAGCCCCAGCATTTT
-,TRBV18,TRBJ2-1,TRBD2,CASSPSVGLAAYNEQFF,TGTGCCAGCTCACCAAGTGTAGGACTAGCGGCCTACAATGAGCAGTTCTTC
many,TRBV30,TRBJ1-2,TRBD1,CAWNRDSTNYGYTF,TGTGCCTGGAACCGGGACAGTACTAACTATGGCTACACCTTC
-,TRBV6-5,TRBJ2-2,-,CASSSQGLTTGELFF,TGTGCCAGCAGTAGTCAGGGGTTAACCACCGGGGAGCTGTTTTTT
-,TRBV12-5,TRBJ2-1,TRBD2,CASGPASGRAKNEQFF,TGTGCTAGTGGCCCTGCGAGCGGGAGGGCCAAAAATGAGCAGTTCTTC
-,TRBV18,TRBJ1-2,TRBD1,CASSPDRSNYGYTF,TGTGCCAGCTCACCGGACAGGTCTAACTATGGCTACACCTTC
-,TRBV5-6,TRBJ2-5,-,CASSLGGSGLTQETQYF,TGTGCCAGCAGCTTGGGAGGGAGCGGACTAACCCAAGAGACCCAGTACTTC
-,TRBV29-1,TRBJ2-2,-,CSVRGGGRTGELFF,TGCAGCGTCAGGGGAGGGGGTAGGACCGGGGAGCTGTTTTTT
-,TRBV6-5,TRBJ2-1,TRBD2,CASSRAGAYNEQFF,TGTGCCAGCAGTAGGGCGGGAGCCTACAATGAGCAGTTCTTC
-,TRBV2,TRBJ1-5,-,CASSWNRLEGNQPQHF,TGTGCCAGCAGTTGGAATAGGCTCGAGGGCAATCAGCCCCAGCATTTT
-,TRBV6-5,TRBJ1-1,TRBD1,CASSSGTGVAFF,TGTGCCAGCAGTTCAGGGACAGGGGTGGCTTTCTTT
-,TRBV2,TRBJ2-2,TRBD2,CASSAPREGLDTGELFF,TGTGCCAGCAGTGCCCCGCGGGAGGGCCTTGACACCGGGGAGCTGTTTTTT
-,TRBV7-2,TRBJ2-1,TRBD1,CASSPGGQGEQFF,TGTGCCAGCAGCCCAGGGGGCCAGGGTGAGCAGTTCTTC
-,TRBV12-3/TRBV12-4,TRBJ2-1,-,CASSSPGLEQFF,TGTGCCAGCAGTTCCCCCGGACTTGAGCAGTTCTTC
-,TRBV28,TRBJ2-7,TRBD1,CASSSPYGTAYEQYF,TGTGCCAGCAGTTCGCCCTACGGGACAGCCTACGAGCAGTACTTC
-,TRBV19,TRBJ2-7,-,CASSIGGAYEQYF,TGTGCCAGTAGTATAGGGGGCGCCTACGAGCAGTACTTC
-,TRBV28,TRBJ1-6,-,CASTSGVGNSPLHF,TGTGCCAGCACCTCCGGGGTGGGGAATTCACCCCTCCACTTT
-,TRBV5-1,TRBJ2-2,-,CASSSTRTPINTGELFF,TGCGCCAGCAGCTCCACTAGGACCCCTATTAACACCGGGGAGCTGTTTTTT
-,TRBV28,TRBJ1-6,TRBD1,CASSFLRQGPSPLHF,TGTGCCAGCAGTTTCTTAAGACAGGGGCCTTCACCCCTCCACTTT
-,TRBV25-1,TRBJ2-3,TRBD2,CASSELSGSADTQYF,TGTGCCAGCAGTGAATTAAGCGGGAGTGCAGATACGCAGTATTTT
-,TRBV9,TRBJ2-2,TRBD1,CASSVSLSTGSGGGELFF,TGTGCCAGCAGCGTCTCGTTATCGACAGGGTCTGGGGGCGGGGAGCTGTTTTTT
-,TRBV6-1,TRBJ2-5,-,CASSESWGLQETQYF,TGTGCCAGCAGTGAATCCTGGGGACTTCAAGAGACCCAGTACTTC